These 27 T cell receptor beta chains were sequenced from one sample in a study of shared clonotypes between healthy human individuals. Here immunoSEQ multiplex PCR was the method, and the copy in TCRdb shows in-frame clones only, minus some. Of approximately 500,000 clones listed, 90% to 97% are singletons. Sequencing was done on a sample of naive CD4+ T cells sorted from blood. Subset noted: CD45RA+ positively selected. These receptor sequences come from a woman in her twenties or thirties in good health.

This clone came up once. The genes are TRBV19 and TRBJ1-1; no reliable D call. The CDR3 spans 13 residues. The germline V and J ends were trimmed by 4 bases and 0 bases, with 6 bases remaining between them. CDR1 is LNHDA, CDR2 SQIVND, per germline (reference sequence). The CDR3 coding sequence is TGTGCCAGTAGTAAACAGATGAACACTGAAGCTTTCTTT. Translated, it gives CASSKQMNTEAFF.

V is TRBV12-5 and J is TRBJ1-2; 10 bases are shared with TRBD1. V lost 0 bases and J lost 0; bases outside the gene matches: 16. Germline values: CDR1 LGHNT, CDR2 FRNRAP. This CDR3 contains 21 residues. Here the CDR3 reads CASGLVVWRDRGPPANYGYTF. The CDR3 DNA follows: TGTGCTAGTGGTTTGGTAGTTTGGAGGGACAGGGGCCCACCTGCTAACTATGGCTACACCTTC.

The rearrangement uses TRBV19 and TRBJ2-2, with D possibly matching TRBD1 (5 bases). Germline V gene lookup returns CDR1 LNHDA and CDR2 SQIVND (reference sequence). CDR3 length: 16 residues. V was trimmed by 4 bases and J by 0 bases, leaving 12 bases between them. CDR3 in amino acids: CASSNRPVANTGELFF. CDR3 in DNA: TGTGCCAGTAGTAACAGGCCGGTCGCGAACACCGGGGAGCTGTTTTTT.

The chain links TRBV2 to TRBJ1-5, with TRBD1 matching over 8 bases. J gave up 0 bases and V 2 bases, and 3 bases lay outside the gene matches. Germline CDR1 is SNHLY and CDR2 is FYNNEI. This CDR3 is 16 amino acids long. CDR3 DNA sequence: TGTGCCAGCAGTGAATGGCAGGGGGCTAGCAATCAGCCCCAGCATTTT. This codes for CASSEWQGASNQPQHF.

This chain connects TRBV7-9 to TRBJ2-3, with D possibly matching TRBD1 (7 bases). The CDR3 spans 16 residues. Germline loops: CDR1 SEHNR, CDR2 FQNEAQ (reference sequence). Trimming shortened V by 3 bases and J by 6 bases, and 19 bases separated the two germline ends. The CDR3 sequence is CASSFIPQGGPDTQYF. In DNA form, the CDR3 reads TGTGCCAGCAGCTTTATTCCGCAGGGGGGCCCCGATACGCAGTATTTT.

This clone was observed once. The chain has TRBV2 and TRBJ2-7, with 9 bases fitting TRBD1. Germline trimming cut 6 bases from V and 2 bases from J; bases unmatched to any gene: 8. This CDR3 has 15 residues. The germline CDR1 and CDR2 sequences are SNHLY and FYNNEI. The CDR3 nucleotides read TGTGCCAGCAGCAGTCAGGGACAGGGTACCTACGAGCAGTACTTC. Its protein product is CASSSQGQGTYEQYF.

The rearrangement joins TRBV5-1 to TRBJ2-1, with 14 bases fitting TRBD2. The CDR3 length is 15 residues. Per germline, CDR1 SGHRS and CDR2 YFSETQ. V lost 0 bases, J lost 10 bases, and 3 bases stayed unmatched. The DNA for the CDR3 is TGCGCCAGCAGCTTGGGACTAGCGGGAGGGCAGGAGCAGTTCTTC. Translation gives CASSLGLAGGQEQFF.

The J gene is TRBJ1-4, the V gene TRBV25-1; maybe TRBD1 (6 bases). This CDR3 spans 15 amino acids. Trimming stripped 4 bases from V and 4 bases from J, with 13 bases between. CDR1 MGHDK and CDR2 SYGVNS come from the germline V gene. CDR3 sequence: CASSGYRDRNEKLFF. CDR3 DNA: TGTGCCAGCAGTGGATACAGGGACCGTAATGAAAAACTGTTTTTT.

This chain uses TRBV6-5 with TRBJ2-3, with D maybe TRBD1 (6 bases). Germline V CDR1 and CDR2: MNHEY, SVGAGI. V lost 0 bases to trimming and J lost 0 bases, with 10 bases between them. This CDR3 spans 16 amino acids. CDR3 nucleotide sequence: TGTGCCAGCAGTTACTCGTGGGACACTAGCACAGATACGCAGTATTTT. It is translated as CASSYSWDTSTDTQYF.

The V gene is TRBV18, the J gene TRBJ2-5; no clear D gene. This CDR3 region has 15 residues. Germline CDR1 reads KGHSH; CDR2 reads LQKENI. V lost 0 bases and J 5 bases, leaving 13 bases between the germline ends. This chain's CDR3 is CASSPPAGLRETQYF. The DNA for the CDR3 is TGTGCCAGCTCACCACCTGCAGGCCTGAGGGAGACCCAGTACTTC.

The chain is built from TRBV28 and TRBJ1-1, with 7 nucleotides matching TRBD1. The germline V gene encodes CDR1 MDHEN and CDR2 SYDVKM. Trimming took 5 bases from V and 3 from J; bases not matched to a gene: 6. The CDR3 spans 14 residues. The CDR3 bases are TGTGCCAGCAGTGCCCGACAGGGAGACACTGAAGCTTTCTTT. Translation gives CASSARQGDTEAFF.

This chain links TRBV19 with TRBJ1-5; weak D call: TRBD1 (5 bases). Germline V gene sequence: CDR1 LNHDA, CDR2 SQIVND (reference sequence). The V gene lost 3 bases and the J gene lost 9 bases, with 15 bases spanning the gap. CDR3 length: 14 residues. The CDR3 region is CASSITHPGGPQHF. In DNA, the CDR3 is TGTGCCAGTAGTATTACGCATCCCGGGGGGCCCCAGCATTTT.

CDR3 bases: TGTGCCAGCAGTCGACAGACAAACCAGCAGTACTTC. Translation gives CASSRQTNQQYF. The rearrangement links TRBV28 to TRBJ2-7, with a tentative D call TRBD1 (5 bases). The V gene lost 5 bases and the J gene lost 8 bases, with 13 bases spanning the gap. CDR1 MDHEN and CDR2 SYDVKM come from the germline V gene. There are 12 residues in the CDR3.

This chain joins TRBV29-1 and TRBJ2-7, with D perhaps assigned TRBD1 or TRBD2 (5 bases each). The CDR3 runs 15 residues. Trimming took off 5 bases at V and 1 base at J, with 18 bases between the two ends. Germline CDR1 and CDR2: SQVTM and ANQGSEA. This chain's CDR3 is CSVMDPGTYSYEQYF. CDR3 coding DNA: TGCAGCGTTATGGACCCCGGGACGTATTCCTACGAGCAGTACTTC.

The chain carries TRBV19 and TRBJ2-1, with 7 bases that match TRBD2. The CDR3 is 15 amino acids. CDR1 is LNHDA and CDR2 is SQIVND in the germline V gene (reference sequence). Losses at the gene ends were 7 bases for V and 6 bases for J; bases not matched to a gene: 12. CDR3 in amino acids: CASTAVAGAPNEQFF. CDR3 nucleotides: TGTGCCAGTACGGCAGTGGCGGGAGCGCCCAATGAGCAGTTCTTC.

This sequence joins TRBV5-1 and TRBJ2-2; 7 bases are shared with TRBD1. Trimming cost V 4 bases and J 6 bases; bases outside gene matches: 6. Germline lookup yields CDR1 SGHRS and CDR2 YFSETQ. This CDR3 is 14 amino acids long. This CDR3 reads CASSEGAWAGELFF. The CDR3 coding sequence is TGCGCCAGCAGCGAGGGGGCCTGGGCCGGGGAGCTGTTTTTT.

The V and J genes are TRBV19 and TRBJ2-7, with 7 bases that match TRBD2. Unmatched junction bases numbered 14, after V lost 7 bases and J lost 5 bases. Looked up from germline, CDR1 is LNHDA and CDR2 is SQIVND (reference sequence). The CDR3 runs to 15 residues. Here the CDR3 reads CASNSGRGGPNEQYF. Here the CDR3 DNA reads TGTGCCAGTAACTCGGGACGGGGAGGGCCCAACGAGCAGTACTTC.

V and J are TRBV7-9 and TRBJ2-1, with TRBD2 matching over 13 bases. J gave up 0 bases and V 4 bases, and 6 bases lay outside the gene matches. The CDR3 extends over 18 amino acids. Germline V CDR1 and CDR2: SEHNR, FQNEAQ (reference sequence). This CDR3 is CASSSGTSGMSSYNEQFF. Written as DNA, the CDR3 is TGTGCCAGCAGCTCTGGGACTAGCGGGATGAGCTCCTACAATGAGCAGTTCTTC.

This rearrangement joins TRBV30 to TRBJ1-6; maybe TRBD1 (6 bases). Germline V gene lookup returns CDR1 GTSNPN and CDR2 SVGIG (reference sequence). The germline V and J ends were trimmed by 3 bases and 9 bases, with 18 bases remaining between them. CDR3 length: 15 amino acids. Here the CDR3 DNA reads TGTGCCTGGAGGGGAAAGGAAGGGGGAGGTTCACCCCTCCACTTT. Translation gives CAWRGKEGGGSPLHF. Full variable domain (outside the CDR3, taken from reference TRBV30 and TRBJ1-6): SQTIHQWPATLVQPVGSPLSLECTVEGTSNPNLYWYRQAAGRGLQLLFYSVGIGQISSEVPQNLSASRPQDRQFILSSKKLLLSDSGFYLCAWRGKEGGGSPLHFGNGTRLTVT.

The V gene is TRBV5-4, the J gene TRBJ2-7; 10 bases line up with TRBD2. Unmatched junction bases numbered 10, after V lost 3 bases and J lost 7 bases. The V gene's germline CDR1 is SGHNT and CDR2 YYREEE (reference sequence). The CDR3 length is 15 residues. This CDR3 is CASSSRASGSGEQYF. The CDR3 nucleotides are TGTGCCAGCAGCTCTCGAGCTAGCGGGAGCGGGGAGCAGTACTTC.

The chain combines TRBV28 with TRBJ2-7; maybe TRBD1 (6 bases). Trimming took off 4 bases at V and 2 bases at J, with 12 bases between the two ends. The CDR3 runs 14 residues. Per the germline V gene, CDR1 is MDHEN and CDR2 is SYDVKM. The CDR3 reads CASSSTGPTYEQYF. Here the CDR3 DNA reads TGTGCCAGCAGTTCCACAGGGCCAACCTACGAGCAGTACTTC. Full variable domain (remainder filled in from reference TRBV28 and TRBJ2-7): DVKVTQSSRYLVKRTGEKVFLECVQDMDHENMFWYRQDPGLGLRLIYFSYDVKMKEKGDIPEGYSVSREKKERFSLILESASTNQTSMYLCASSSTGPTYEQYFGPGTRLTVT.

The chain recombines TRBV19 with TRBJ2-7; no definite D call. The V end was cut by 10 bases, the J end by 2 bases, with 9 bases between. The CDR3 length is 11 residues. Germline CDR1 LNHDA, CDR2 SQIVND (reference sequence). CDR3 loop: CATGRTYEQYF. DNA for the CDR3: TGTGCCACAGGACGGACCTACGAGCAGTACTTC.

The gene calls are TRBV29-1 and TRBJ2-5; D unresolved. There are 12 residues in the CDR3. V was pared by 6 bases and J by 5 bases, with 13 bases between. The germline gives CDR1 SQVTM, CDR2 ANQGSEA. The CDR3, as DNA: TGCAGCGTGGACCTTGGACGGGAGACCCAGTACTTC. It codes for CSVDLGRETQYF. Full variable domain (rest looked up from reference TRBV29-1 and TRBJ2-5): SAVISQKPSRDICQRGTSLTIQCQVDSQVTMMFWYRQQPGQSLTLIATANQGSEATYESGFVIDKFPISRPNLTFSTLTVSNMSPEDSSIYLCSVDLGRETQYFGPGTRLLVL.

J is TRBJ2-7 and V is TRBV6-5; tentatively, D is TRBD1 (6 bases). CDR1 is MNHEY and CDR2 is SVGAGI in the germline V gene. Trimming took 0 bases from V and 0 from J, leaving 9 bases between them. This CDR3 contains 15 residues. This CDR3 is CASSYSRDNSYEQYF. The CDR3 nucleotides read TGTGCCAGCAGTTACTCTCGGGACAACTCCTACGAGCAGTACTTC.

V and J are TRBV7-2 and TRBJ2-1, with TRBD1 matching 9 bases. V lost 2 bases, J lost 8 bases, and 19 bases stayed unmatched. Germline V CDR1 and CDR2: SGHTA, FQGNSA. This CDR3 comprises 19 residues. The CDR3: CASSLTYRGRTYRPDEQFF. DNA for the CDR3: TGTGCCAGCAGCTTAACTTACAGGGGGCGGACTTATAGGCCTGATGAGCAGTTCTTC.

The chain joins TRBV6-6 to TRBJ2-1; D unresolved. Germline CDR1 and CDR2: MNHNY and SVGAGI (reference sequence). The CDR3 is 14 residues long. Trimming pared 2 bases from V and 4 bases from J, leaving 9 bases between. CDR3 sequence reads: CASSYVSGYNEQFF. The CDR3 DNA sequence: TGTGCCAGCAGTTACGTATCGGGTTACAATGAGCAGTTCTTC.

The chain joins TRBV4-1 to TRBJ1-2, with D unresolved. The V and J ends lost 1 base and 0 bases respectively, with 15 bases between them. CDR3 length: 17 amino acids. In germline, CDR1 is MGHRA, CDR2 YSYEKL. The CDR3 protein is CASSQVIRQTSNYGYTF. CDR3 nucleotide sequence: TGCGCCAGCAGCCAAGTGATCCGCCAGACTTCTAACTATGGCTACACCTTC.